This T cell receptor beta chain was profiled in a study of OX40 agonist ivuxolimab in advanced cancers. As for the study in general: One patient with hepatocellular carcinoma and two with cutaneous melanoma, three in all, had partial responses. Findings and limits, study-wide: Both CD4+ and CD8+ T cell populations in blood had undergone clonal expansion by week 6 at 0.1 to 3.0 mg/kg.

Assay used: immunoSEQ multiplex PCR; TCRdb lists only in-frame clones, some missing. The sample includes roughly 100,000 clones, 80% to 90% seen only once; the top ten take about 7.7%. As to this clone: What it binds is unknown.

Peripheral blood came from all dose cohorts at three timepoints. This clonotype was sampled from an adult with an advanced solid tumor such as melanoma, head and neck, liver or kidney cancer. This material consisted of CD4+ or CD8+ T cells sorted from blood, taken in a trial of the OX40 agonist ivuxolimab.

The CDR3 protein is CASSFQGSGREKLFF. Here the CDR3 DNA reads TGCGCCAGCAGCTTTCAGGGGAGTGGACGCGAAAAACTGTTTTTT. V usage is TRBV5-1 and J usage is TRBJ1-4, with D perhaps TRBD1 (6 bases). The CDR3 sequence is 15 residues long. The V and J ends lost 2 bases and 8 bases respectively, with 16 bases between them. Germline CDR1 reads SGHRS; CDR2 reads YFSETQ.